The 3 T cell receptor beta chains below were found in one sample sequenced in a study of PD-1 blockade in mismatch repair-deficient tumors. Some clones are missing from TCRdb's copy, which holds only in-frame ones; the method was immunoSEQ multiplex PCR. The repertoire holds 120,000 or so clones, with around 87% as singletons. Sample: peripheral blood, taken 44 weeks after starting pembrolizumab. Receptors originate from an adult with mismatch repair-deficient cancer.

The chain links TRBV7-8 to TRBJ2-7; D is ambiguous. This CDR3 spans 13 amino acids. Germline CDR1 and CDR2: SGHVS and FQNEAQ. V lost 2 bases to trimming and J lost 3 bases, with 8 bases between them. In DNA form, the CDR3 reads TGTGCCAGCAGCTTAAAGCCTCACTACGAGCAGTACTTC. Translating it yields CASSLKPHYEQYF.

The chain has TRBV6-1 and TRBJ2-1, with a possible D match to TRBD2 (5 bases). CDR1 and CDR2 from the germline V gene are MNHNS and SASEGT. The V and J ends lost 7 bases and 7 bases respectively, with 20 bases between them. The CDR3 has 15 residues. The CDR3 region has the DNA TGTGCCAGCAATGGAGGCGGTGACTACGAGAATGAGCAGTTCTTC. Amino acid sequence: CASNGGGDYENEQFF.

This chain uses TRBV10-3 with TRBJ2-7; 7 bases match TRBD1. The CDR3 is made up of 13 amino acids. From germline, CDR1 is ENHRY and CDR2 SYGVKD. V lost 10 bases to trimming and J lost 1 base; unmatched junction nucleotides: 7. CDR3 nucleotides: TGTGCCACCGCCACAGGGGAATCCTACGAGCAGTACTTC. As protein: CATATGESYEQYF.